The clone carrying this T cell receptor (beta chain) was observed a handful of times. Authors' methods: Estimation of nucleated cell counts was performed using reference gene primer amplification. Clones were read by immunoSEQ multiplex PCR, and TCRdb kept only the in-frame ones, dropping some. V and J calls and clone size come straight from that table; D and trimming were deduced from the DNA. The sample records 100,000 to 130,000 clones, just over 85% being singletons. The data were taken from a study of blood T cell repertoires in COVID-19. Study at large: Samples of COVID-19 (acute and convalescent) were obtained from the United States, Italy and Spain. Sample material is recorded as cDNA or gDNA derived from T cells, B-cell-depleted T cells, or PBMCs.

From germline, CDR1 is SGHVS and CDR2 FQNEAQ. V dropped 10 bases and J dropped 5 bases, with 18 bases sitting between them. This CDR3 region has 14 residues. V gene TRBV7-8 combines with J gene TRBJ1-5; D remains ambiguous. Material: peripheral blood. The receptor was isolated from a human donor in a cohort sampled during active COVID-19. The CDR3 loop is CATCPGLTDQPQHF. DNA of the CDR3: TGTGCCACCTGCCCCGGACTGACCGATCAGCCCCAGCATTTT.